The present TCR beta chain was sequenced within a study of blood T cell repertoires in COVID-19. TCRdb keeps only in-frame clones here, not all; method: immunoSEQ multiplex PCR. The sample lists around 330,000 clones, approximately 89% occurring once. The junction had 16 bases not matched to a gene; V was cut back by 2 bases and J by 1 base. The CDR3 spans 18 residues. Germline V gene lookup returns CDR1 GTSNPN and CDR2 SVGIG (reference sequence). The sequence was obtained from a woman aged 25 to 39 with COVID-19, enrolled during active disease. The chain couples TRBV30 to TRBJ1-1, with 7 bases matching TRBD1. The specimen sequenced was peripheral blood. Here the CDR3 DNA reads TGTGCCTGGAGTCCACACGACAGGGTTTTGGGGGAGAACACTGAAGCTTTCTTT. Amino acid sequence: CAWSPHDRVLGENTEAFF.